Below are 30 T cell receptor beta chains sequenced from a single sample in a study of T-cell memory formation after mild COVID-19. TCRdb analysed the 5' RACE reads with MiXCR anew, one entry per CDR3 protein. This sample has a few hundred thousand distinct CDR3 sequences, with approximately 27% found just once. Sample: PBMCs or a T cell subset sorted from them (not recorded which). The receptor source for this set is an adult woman who had mild COVID-19 (a few samples of this study predate the infection). Cell type and time point are not known.

This clonotype was found once. The genes are TRBV6-1 and TRBJ1-1; D gene ambiguous. The V gene's germline CDR1 is MNHNS and CDR2 SASEGT. V was trimmed by 6 bases and J by 2 bases, leaving 16 bases between them. CDR3 length equals 15 residues. CDR3 protein: CASSEFTRLNTEAFF. In DNA form, the CDR3 reads TGTGCCAGCAGCGAATTCACACGACTAAACACTGAAGCTTTCTTT.

The V gene is TRBV18, the J gene TRBJ1-5; tentative D call: TRBD1 (5 bases). Germline lookup yields CDR1 KGHSH and CDR2 LQKENI. This CDR3 has 14 residues. The ends were cut back, 1 base at V and 3 bases at J, with 7 bases in the middle. DNA of the CDR3: TGTGCCAGCTCACCACAGGACACCAATCAGCCCCAGCATTTT. Protein: CASSPQDTNQPQHF.

The rearrangement uses TRBV3-1 and TRBJ2-2, with a weak D call TRBD1 (6 bases). Per the germline V gene, CDR1 is LGHDT and CDR2 is YNNKEL (reference sequence). The CDR3 has 15 residues. Trimming shortened V by 3 bases and J by 5 bases, and 13 bases separated the two germline ends. CDR3 sequence: CASSQSRGPTGELFF. CDR3 coding DNA: TGTGCCAGCAGCCAGAGCAGGGGCCCAACCGGGGAGCTGTTTTTT.

This clonotype came up a few times. The rearrangement links TRBV4-3 to TRBJ2-1; no firm D call. V lost 0 bases to trimming and J lost 0 bases, with 12 bases between them. Germline CDR1 LGHNA, CDR2 YSLEER. This CDR3 region has 17 residues. The CDR3 spells CASSQDPGMDSYNEQFF. The CDR3, as DNA: TGCGCCAGCAGCCAAGATCCCGGAATGGACTCCTACAATGAGCAGTTCTTC.

This clonotype has a single count. V is TRBV11-3 and J is TRBJ2-1, with a weak D call TRBD1 (6 bases). Germline V gene sequence: CDR1 SGHNT, CDR2 YENEEA. Trimming cost V 0 bases and J 8 bases, with 14 bases left between them. The CDR3 totals 15 residues. DNA for the CDR3: TGTGCCAGCAGCTTAGAACAGGGCGGCTATGATGAGCAGTTCTTC. Amino acids: CASSLEQGGYDEQFF.

This clonotype was observed a few times. This sequence joins TRBV19 and TRBJ2-7; possible D gene TRBD1, 6 bases. The CDR3 is 14 residues long. The V end was cut by 4 bases, the J end by 2 bases, with 12 bases between. Per germline, CDR1 LNHDA and CDR2 SQIVND (reference sequence). The CDR3 DNA reads TGTGCCAGTAGTACCCCAGACAGGACCTACGAGCAGTACTTC. It translates to CASSTPDRTYEQYF.

V usage is TRBV15 and J usage is TRBJ2-2; the D call may be TRBD1 or TRBD2 (6 bases each). V was pared by 4 bases and J by 4 bases, with 19 bases between. The CDR3 is 17 amino acids. The germline gives CDR1 LNHNV, CDR2 YYDKDF (reference sequence). CDR3 bases: TGTGCCACCAGCAACTTTCTCGGGGGACATCGCACCGGGGAGCTGTTTTTT. Its protein is CATSNFLGGHRTGELFF.

There are a few counts of this clonotype. J is TRBJ2-7 and V is TRBV5-1; 12 bases align to TRBD2. The CDR3 runs 16 residues. Germline assignment: CDR1 SGHRS and CDR2 YFSETQ. Trimming removed 4 bases from V and 0 bases from J; junction bases left unmatched: 5. The CDR3 DNA sequence: TGCGCCAGCAGCCCCGGGACTAGCGGGCCCTCCTACGAGCAGTACTTC. Its translation is CASSPGTSGPSYEQYF. The full variable domain, rest sourced from reference TRBV5-1 and TRBJ2-7, is KAGVTQTPRYLIKTRGQQVTLSCSPISGHRSVSWYQQTPGQGLQFLFEYFSETQRNKGNFPGRFSGRQFSNSRSEMNVSTLELGDSALYLCASSPGTSGPSYEQYFGPGTRLTVT.

The rearrangement uses TRBV19 and TRBJ2-4; a weak D match, TRBD1 (5 bases). CDR3 length equals 14 residues. Germline V gene sequence: CDR1 LNHDA, CDR2 SQIVND (reference sequence). Between the trimmed V and J ends, which lost 6 bases and 6 bases, there was a span of 15 bases. CDR3 nucleotides: TGTGCCAGTAGACCTGACAGAGCCTTAAACATTCAGTACTTC. Amino acid sequence: CASRPDRALNIQYF. Supplemented by reference TRBV19 and TRBJ2-4, the full variable domain reads DGGITQSPKYLFRKEGQNVTLSCEQNLNHDAMYWYRQDPGQGLRLIYYSQIVNDFQKGDIAEGYSVSREKKESFPLTVTSAQKNPTAFYLCASRPDRALNIQYFGAGTRLSVL.

This clonotype was observed once. The rearrangement joins TRBV20-1 to TRBJ2-6; D gene ambiguous. The CDR3 loop spans 14 amino acids. With 3 bases removed from V and 3 bases from J, the gap between germline ends came to 9 bases. Germline V gene data show CDR1 as DFQATT and CDR2 as SNEGSKA (reference sequence). CDR3 amino acids: CSARDPGGANVLTF. The CDR3 nucleotides read TGCAGTGCTAGGGACCCTGGTGGGGCCAACGTCCTGACTTTC.

This clonotype was counted between two and nine times. CDR3 protein: CAISDPGLAGGPPDTQYF. The CDR3 DNA is TGTGCCATCAGTGACCCCGGACTAGCGGGAGGGCCCCCAGATACGCAGTATTTT. The V and J genes are TRBV10-3 and TRBJ2-3; 15 positions match TRBD2. This CDR3 is built from 18 residues. V lost 3 bases, J lost 4 bases, and 8 bases stayed unmatched. CDR1 ENHRY and CDR2 SYGVKD come from the germline V gene.

The chain recombines TRBV7-2 with TRBJ2-5, with 8 positions matching TRBD2. This CDR3 region has 16 residues. Losses at the gene ends were 1 base for V and 2 bases for J; bases not matched to a gene: 6. Per germline, CDR1 SGHTA and CDR2 FQGNSA. The CDR3 DNA reads TGTGCCAGCAGCTTAGGAGCTGCGGGAGGACAAGAGACCCAGTACTTC. Translation: CASSLGAAGGQETQYF.

This rearrangement joins TRBV12-3 or TRBV12-4 to TRBJ1-5, with TRBD1 matching 7 bases. The CDR3 runs 20 residues. The J segment lost 2 bases and the V segment lost 3 bases, leaving 19 bases of the junction unmatched. Written as DNA, the CDR3 is TGTGCCAGCAGTTTTTGGGCCGGGACAGACCAGTCTATAGGCAATCAGCCCCAGCATTTT. Protein sequence: CASSFWAGTDQSIGNQPQHF.

The rearrangement links TRBV18 to TRBJ1-1, with D tentatively TRBD1 (5 bases). The CDR3 totals 16 residues. The ends were cut back, 1 base at V and 0 bases at J, with 12 bases in the middle. Germline-derived CDR1 and CDR2 are KGHSH and LQKENI. CDR3 sequence reads: CASSPRARGLNTEAFF. The CDR3 nucleotides are TGTGCCAGCTCACCACGGGCTAGGGGACTGAACACTGAAGCTTTCTTT.

This chain uses TRBV7-3 with TRBJ1-1; D gene ambiguous. The CDR3 covers 14 residues. Between the trimmed V and J ends, which lost 5 bases and 6 bases, there was a span of 16 bases. Germline CDR1 is SGHTA and CDR2 is FQGTGA. The CDR3 nucleotides are TGTGCCAGCAGCCCCGGCCCGGGAAACTCTGAAGCTTTCTTT. Translated, it gives CASSPGPGNSEAFF.

This clonotype showed up just a few times. This chain links TRBV20-1 with TRBJ1-2, with D perhaps TRBD1 (5 bases). Germline CDR1 and CDR2: DFQATT and SNEGSKA (reference sequence). V lost 2 bases to trimming and J lost 2 bases, with 12 bases between them. The CDR3 runs to 14 residues. The CDR3 coding sequence is TGCAGTGCTAGAAGACAGACGATAAACTATGGCTACACCTTC. This translates into CSARRQTINYGYTF.

This clonotype was seen a handful of times. The CDR3, as DNA: TGTGCCAGCAGTGAAGAGGGGGGCGCCGAGTTAGTGTTCTTT. Encoded protein: CASSEEGGAELVFF. The V gene is TRBV6-1, the J gene TRBJ1-1, with D possibly matching TRBD1 (6 bases). Germline CDR1 reads MNHNS; CDR2 reads SASEGT. The CDR3 extends over 14 amino acids. V was trimmed by 1 base and J by 14 bases, leaving 20 bases between them.

In its sample, this clonotype was seen a few times. The gene calls are TRBV9 and TRBJ1-4, with TRBD1 as a possible D gene (5 bases). Trimming left V 4 bases short and J 7 bases short, with 20 bases between. Germline V gene data show CDR1 as SGDLS and CDR2 as YYNGEE. The CDR3 length is 16 residues. The DNA of the CDR3 is TGTGCCAGCAGCCCACCACGGGGGAGCGCGGGTGAAAAACTGTTTTTT. It is translated as CASSPPRGSAGEKLFF.

The rearrangement uses TRBV7-3 and TRBJ2-5; D call uncertain. Deletions cut 5 bases from V and 2 bases from J, with 12 bases between. Per the germline V gene, CDR1 is SGHTA and CDR2 is FQGTGA. This CDR3 is 14 amino acids long. Here the CDR3 reads CASSQPEFQETQYF. In nucleotides, the CDR3 is TGTGCCAGCAGCCAGCCGGAGTTTCAAGAGACCCAGTACTTC.

The chain has TRBV3-1 and TRBJ2-7; 7 bases match TRBD2. With V trimmed by 4 bases and J by 3 bases, 6 bases remained unmatched. Germline V gives CDR1 LGHDT, CDR2 YNNKEL (reference sequence). There are 14 residues in the CDR3. Written as DNA, the CDR3 is TGTGCCAGCAGCCGGGGGGGTACCTTCTACGAGCAGTACTTC. This codes for CASSRGGTFYEQYF.

V is TRBV5-1 and J is TRBJ1-1, with a possible D match to TRBD1 (5 bases). Germline values: CDR1 SGHRS, CDR2 YFSETQ. V dropped 3 bases and J dropped 6 bases, with 15 bases sitting between them. This CDR3 spans 14 amino acids. The CDR3 coding sequence is TGCGCCAGCAGCTCCATAGGGGTGGGCGCTGAAGCTTTCTTT. Its protein product is CASSSIGVGAEAFF.

This clonotype was observed a handful of times. The J gene is TRBJ1-1, the V gene TRBV29-1; D is undetermined. The germline V gene has CDR1 SQVTM and CDR2 ANQGSEA. With 2 bases removed from V and 8 bases from J, the gap between germline ends came to 9 bases. The CDR3 loop spans 11 amino acids. Written as DNA, the CDR3 is TGCAGCGTTGAATCATTGGGGGAAGCTTTCTTT. The encoded protein is CSVESLGEAFF.

The rearrangement links TRBV19 to TRBJ1-1; D call uncertain. CDR3 length equals 15 residues. V dropped 4 bases and J dropped 0 bases, with 12 bases sitting between them. CDR1 and CDR2 from the germline V gene are LNHDA and SQIVND (reference sequence). Here the CDR3 DNA reads TGTGCCAGTAGTAACAGTGGATGGATGAACACTGAAGCTTTCTTT. It yields the protein CASSNSGWMNTEAFF. Complete variable domain (other parts from reference TRBV19 and TRBJ1-1): DGGITQSPKYLFRKEGQNVTLSCEQNLNHDAMYWYRQDPGQGLRLIYYSQIVNDFQKGDIAEGYSVSREKKESFPLTVTSAQKNPTAFYLCASSNSGWMNTEAFFGQGTRLTVV.

This clonotype came up many times. CDR3 sequence reads: CASSISGATYNEQFF. CDR3 sequence (DNA): TGTGCCAGCAGCATAAGCGGGGCGACCTACAATGAGCAGTTCTTC. The chain links TRBV7-2 to TRBJ2-1; 7 bases are a match to TRBD2. Germline CDR1 is SGHTA and CDR2 is FQGNSA. Trimming took 5 bases from V and 2 from J; bases not matched to a gene: 6. This CDR3 region has 15 residues.

This clonotype was detected a few times. The J gene is TRBJ1-1, the V gene TRBV4-3; D call uncertain. CDR1 LGHNA and CDR2 YSLEER come from the germline V gene. The CDR3 loop spans 14 amino acids. Trimming shortened V by 4 bases and J by 1 base, and 10 bases separated the two germline ends. The CDR3 DNA is TGCGCCAGCAGCCTCAAGGACGGGAACACTGAAGCTTTCTTT. It is translated as CASSLKDGNTEAFF.

This sequence joins TRBV5-1 and TRBJ2-1; D gene unclear. CDR1 and CDR2 from the germline V gene are SGHRS and YFSETQ. V lost 0 bases and J lost 10, with 17 bases in between. There are 15 residues in the CDR3. This CDR3 is CASSLAKTTPREQFF. The CDR3 nucleotides read TGCGCCAGCAGCTTGGCCAAGACCACCCCTAGGGAGCAGTTCTTC. Together with reference TRBV5-1 and TRBJ2-1, the CDR3 gives the full variable domain: KAGVTQTPRYLIKTRGQQVTLSCSPISGHRSVSWYQQTPGQGLQFLFEYFSETQRNKGNFPGRFSGRQFSNSRSEMNVSTLELGDSALYLCASSLAKTTPREQFFGPGTRLTVL.

The genes are TRBV20-1 and TRBJ2-5; D is unclear. The CDR3 spans 12 residues. V was trimmed by 2 bases and J by 5 bases, leaving 9 bases between them. Per the germline V gene, CDR1 is DFQATT and CDR2 is SNEGSKA (reference sequence). The CDR3, as DNA: TGCAGTGCTAGACCGAATGCGGAGACCCAGTACTTC. It translates to CSARPNAETQYF.

The DNA of the CDR3 is TGTGCTGTTGGGAGCTACTACGAGCAGTACTTC. The encoded protein is CAVGSYYEQYF. The genes are TRBV6-5 and TRBJ2-7; the D gene is possibly TRBD2 (5 bases). CDR3 length equals 11 residues. Germline CDR1 reads MNHEY; CDR2 reads SVGAGI.

This clonotype was seen just once. The gene calls are TRBV10-3 and TRBJ2-1, with D hard to call. V was pared by 6 bases and J by 4 bases, with 13 bases between. This CDR3 spans 14 amino acids. The germline V gene has CDR1 ENHRY and CDR2 SYGVKD. For the CDR3, the DNA is TGTGCCATCAGATTTTCTGAAATTTACAATGAGCAGTTCTTC. Protein sequence: CAIRFSEIYNEQFF.

The rearrangement links TRBV7-2 to TRBJ2-5; the D gene is possibly TRBD2 (6 bases). Germline lookup yields CDR1 SGHTA and CDR2 FQGNSA. V lost 4 bases to trimming and J lost 4 bases, with 13 bases between them. CDR3 size: 14 residues. CDR3 DNA sequence: TGTGCCAGCAGCTCCCTCGGGGGTCCAGAGACCCAGTACTTC. As protein: CASSSLGGPETQYF.